The clone carrying this T cell receptor (beta chain) was observed at least ten times. V dropped 1 base and J dropped 3 bases, with 9 bases sitting between them. Germline CDR1 and CDR2: LNHNV and YYDKDF (reference sequence). The CDR3 is 15 residues long. The data are from a study of T cells in Graves' hyperthyroidism and ophthalmopathy. Patients were excluded because of uncontrolled infection, other autoimmune disease, pregnancy or lactation. Amplified regions were TCR beta CDR3 sequences from RNA transcripts. HTBI primers were the set used in a first-round RT-PCR of the TCR CDR3. TCRdb redid the calling of the multiplex PCR reads with MiXCR, one entry per CDR3 protein. The sample includes 700,000 to 950,000 distinct CDR3 sequences, under 45% seen only once; the top ten take around 31%.

This chain joins TRBV15 and TRBJ1-4; D ambiguous. The sample comprised blood. The receptor comes from a woman in her forties with Graves' hyperthyroidism. In DNA form, the CDR3 reads TGTGCCACCAGCAGAGGAGACAACGCTAATGAAAAACTGTTTTTT. Translation: CATSRGDNANEKLFF.